The T cell receptor (beta chain) described here comes from a study of blood T cells in healthy people across ages. The CDR3 contains 15 residues. V was pared by 3 bases and J by 2 bases, with 4 bases of the junction left unmatched. Sample-barcoded 5' priming and a J-beta primer mix drove a second PCR of 7 to 11 cycles. TCRdb called the 5' RACE reads again in MiXCR, with one record for every CDR3 protein. The data contain hundreds of thousands of distinct CDR3 sequences, about 55% of them seen just once; the ten biggest clones take up under 50%. The chain has TRBV12-3 or TRBV12-4 and TRBJ2-3, with 8 bases fitting TRBD2. The sequenced material came from blood. The clonotype comes from a man of 80 years or more in good health. The CDR3 DNA sequence: TGTGCCAGCAGTTTCACTAGCGGAAACACAGATACGCAGTATTTT. Protein product: CASSFTSGNTDTQYF.